This record looks at one T cell receptor (beta chain) sequence and its context. These data come from a study of blood T cell repertoires in COVID-19. Germline V gives CDR1 MNHEY, CDR2 SVGEGT. The CDR3 spans 15 residues. The junction had 15 bases not matched to a gene; V was cut back by 6 bases and J by 7 bases. The method was immunoSEQ multiplex PCR; TCRdb's version includes in-frame clones alone and lacks a portion of them. The data hold hundreds of thousands of clones, with approximately 89% observed a single time. The sequenced sample was peripheral blood. The clonotype comes from a woman between 65 and 79 years old with COVID-19, enrolled during active disease. The chain combines TRBV6-2 or TRBV6-3 with TRBJ2-7; 7 bases are shared with TRBD1. The DNA of the CDR3 is TGTGCCAGCAGCTCACTAGACAGGGATTCTAGGGAGCAGTACTTC. Protein: CASSSLDRDSREQYF.